This T cell receptor beta chain was profiled in a study of PD-1 blockade in mismatch repair-deficient tumors. The CDR3 is made up of 14 amino acids. Germline trimming cut 6 bases from V and 7 bases from J; bases unmatched to any gene: 10. Germline V CDR1 and CDR2: MNHNS, SASEGT. TCRdb's table, derived via immunoSEQ multiplex PCR, lists solely in-frame clones and lacks some. The sample includes tens of thousands of clones, 65% to 85% of them seen just once. The source was peripheral blood, collected more than 19 weeks after starting pembrolizumab. This receptor was taken from an adult with mismatch repair-deficient cancer. This chain connects TRBV6-1 to TRBJ2-7, with 9 bases that match TRBD1. The CDR3 reads CASRHRDREREQYF. The CDR3 DNA is TGTGCCAGCAGACACCGGGACAGGGAACGTGAGCAGTACTTC.